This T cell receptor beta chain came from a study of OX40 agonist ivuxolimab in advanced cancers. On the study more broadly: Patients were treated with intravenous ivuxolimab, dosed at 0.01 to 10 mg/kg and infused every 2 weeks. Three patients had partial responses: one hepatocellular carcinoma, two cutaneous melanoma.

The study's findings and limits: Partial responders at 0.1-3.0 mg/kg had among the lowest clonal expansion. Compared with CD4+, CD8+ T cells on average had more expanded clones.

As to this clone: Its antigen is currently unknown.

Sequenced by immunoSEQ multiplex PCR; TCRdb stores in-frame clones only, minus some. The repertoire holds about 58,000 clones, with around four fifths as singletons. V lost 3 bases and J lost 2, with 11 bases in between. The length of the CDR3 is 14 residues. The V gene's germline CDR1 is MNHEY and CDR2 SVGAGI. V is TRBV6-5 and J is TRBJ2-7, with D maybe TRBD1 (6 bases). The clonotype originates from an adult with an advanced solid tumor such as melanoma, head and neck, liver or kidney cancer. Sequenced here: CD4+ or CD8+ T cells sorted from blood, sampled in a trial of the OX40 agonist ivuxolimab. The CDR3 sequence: CASSYSGTTYEQYF. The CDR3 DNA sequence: TGTGCCAGCAGTTATTCCGGGACAACCTACGAGCAGTACTTC.